Shown below are 6 T cell receptor beta chains from a single sample sequenced in a study of PD-1 blockade in classical Hodgkin lymphoma. Exposure to brentuximab vedotin varied, and each patient had relapsed following autologous stem cell transplantation. Clones were read by immunoSEQ multiplex PCR, and TCRdb kept only the in-frame ones, dropping some. The sample shows tens of thousands of clones, approximately 92% of them seen only once. This specimen consisted of peripheral blood mononuclear cells (PBMCs), obtained before the second cycle of nivolumab. The receptors originated from a human donor with classical Hodgkin lymphoma.

This sequence joins TRBV27 and TRBJ2-3, with no clear D. Trimming removed 5 bases at V and 2 bases at J, with 14 bases between. CDR1 and CDR2 (germline): MNHEY, SMNVEV (reference sequence). The CDR3 is 15 residues long. CDR3 bases: TGTGCCAGCAGTCAGACCGGGTCGATCACAGATACGCAGTATTTT. Amino acids: CASSQTGSITDTQYF.

This rearrangement joins TRBV28 to TRBJ2-1, with 8 bases matching TRBD2. The CDR3 covers 15 residues. J lost 8 bases, V lost 4 bases, and 10 bases had no gene match. Germline CDR1 MDHEN, CDR2 SYDVKM. As DNA, the CDR3 is TGTGCCAGCAGTTCGGCGGGGGGCTATAGGGATGAGCAGTTCTTC. Translated, it gives CASSSAGGYRDEQFF.

The V call is TRBV11-3, the J call TRBJ2-1, with 12 bases fitting TRBD2. V lost 1 base, J lost 8 bases, and 3 bases stayed unmatched. This CDR3 has 15 amino acids. The germline gives CDR1 SGHNT, CDR2 YENEEA. The CDR3 is CASSLGLAGVHEQFF. The CDR3 DNA reads TGTGCCAGCAGCTTAGGACTAGCGGGAGTCCATGAGCAGTTCTTC.

The genes are TRBV27 and TRBJ1-1; D might be TRBD1 (5 bases). The CDR3 is 15 amino acids. The germline CDR1 and CDR2 sequences are MNHEY and SMNVEV (reference sequence). Trimming pared 5 bases from V and 2 bases from J, leaving 15 bases between. The CDR3: CASSPPGLINTEAFF. Here the CDR3 DNA reads TGTGCCAGCAGTCCGCCGGGACTGATAAACACTGAAGCTTTCTTT.

This sequence joins TRBV2 and TRBJ1-4, with 9 bases aligning to TRBD1. This CDR3 contains 17 residues. J lost 8 bases, V lost 3 bases, and 13 bases had no gene match. From germline, CDR1 is SNHLY and CDR2 FYNNEI. The CDR3 loop is CASSDTVWGDREEKLFF. The DNA of the CDR3 is TGTGCCAGCAGTGATACCGTTTGGGGGGACAGGGAAGAAAAACTGTTTTTT.

This chain links TRBV2 with TRBJ2-5; 7 bases fit TRBD2. From germline, CDR1 is SNHLY and CDR2 FYNNEI. V shed 4 bases and J 5 bases; nucleotides not matched to a gene: 4. This CDR3 contains 13 residues. The CDR3 spells CASSGTREETQYF. As DNA, the CDR3 is TGTGCCAGCAGTGGGACTAGGGAGGAGACCCAGTACTTC. The variable domain in full, completed from reference TRBV2 and TRBJ2-5, reads EPEVTQTPSHQVTQMGQEVILRCVPISNHLYFYWYRQILGQKVEFLVSFYNNEISEKSEIFDDQFSVERPDGSNFTLKIRSTKLEDSAMYFCASSGTREETQYFGPGTRLLVL.